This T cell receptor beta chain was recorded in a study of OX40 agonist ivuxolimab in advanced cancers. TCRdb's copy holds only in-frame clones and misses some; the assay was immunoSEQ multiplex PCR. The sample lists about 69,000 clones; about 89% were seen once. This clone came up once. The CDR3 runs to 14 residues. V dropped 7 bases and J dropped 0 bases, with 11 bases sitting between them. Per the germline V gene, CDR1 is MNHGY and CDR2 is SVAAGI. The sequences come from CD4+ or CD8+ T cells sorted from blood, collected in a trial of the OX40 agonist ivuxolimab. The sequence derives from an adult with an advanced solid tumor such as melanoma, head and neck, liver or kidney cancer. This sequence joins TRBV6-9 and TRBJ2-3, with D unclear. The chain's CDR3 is CASKYGSSTDTQYF. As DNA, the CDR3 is TGTGCCAGCAAGTACGGATCTAGCACAGATACGCAGTATTTT.